One sample yielded the 18 T cell receptor beta chains listed below, sequenced in a study of early stage breast cancer tumors. Some clones are missing from TCRdb's copy, which holds only in-frame ones; the method was immunoSEQ multiplex PCR. The data hold roughly 60,000 clones, with 60% to 85% observed a single time. Sequenced: blood. The receptors originated from a person younger than 45 with breast cancer.

The J gene is TRBJ2-5, the V gene TRBV5-1, with 13 bases fitting TRBD2. The assigned J gene may be wrong: the sequence end matches TRBJ2-7 better. Germline V gene sequence: CDR1 SGHRS, CDR2 YFSETQ. The CDR3 runs 14 residues. CDR3 sequence reads: CASSPGTSGNEQYF. The CDR3 DNA reads TGCGCCAGCAGCCCCGGGACTAGCGGGAACGAGCAGTACTTC.

The CDR3, as DNA: TGTGCCAGCAGTGGGGGCGGGAGGGCCAGGGATGAGCAGTTCTTC. This sequence encodes CASSGGGRARDEQFF. The V and J genes are TRBV6-4 and TRBJ2-1, with TRBD2 matching over 9 bases. CDR1 is MRHNA, CDR2 SNTAGT, per germline. V lost 4 bases to trimming and J lost 8 bases; unmatched junction nucleotides: 9. The CDR3 contains 15 residues.

This chain uses TRBV11-2 with TRBJ2-3; D not certain. Trimming took off 3 bases at V and 10 bases at J, with 23 bases between the two ends. Germline CDR1 reads SGHAT; CDR2 reads FQNNGV. The CDR3 contains 16 residues. The CDR3 spells CASSFLQLVANIPQYF. The DNA of the CDR3 is TGTGCCAGCAGCTTTTTGCAGCTTGTCGCGAATATCCCGCAGTATTTT.

The chain links TRBV7-2 to TRBJ1-1; D remains ambiguous. Germline V gives CDR1 SGHTA, CDR2 FQGNSA. The length of the CDR3 is 15 residues. V was cut by 5 bases and J by 0 bases, with 13 bases left in between. The CDR3 reads CASSIEGDMNTEAFF. DNA for the CDR3: TGTGCCAGCAGCATTGAAGGAGACATGAACACTGAAGCTTTCTTT.

This chain links TRBV5-1 with TRBJ2-7, with 14 bases matching TRBD2. Losses at the gene ends were 3 bases for V and 0 bases for J; bases not matched to a gene: 5. CDR1 and CDR2 (germline): SGHRS, YFSETQ. This CDR3 is 17 amino acids long. CDR3 residues: CASSSPGTSGSSYEQYF. CDR3 in DNA: TGCGCCAGCAGCTCTCCCGGGACTAGCGGGAGCTCCTACGAGCAGTACTTC.

V gene TRBV2 combines with J gene TRBJ2-6; D is perhaps TRBD1 or TRBD2 (5 bases each). The V and J ends lost 6 bases and 0 bases respectively, with 15 bases between them. The germline V gene encodes CDR1 SNHLY and CDR2 FYNNEI. CDR3 length: 17 amino acids. The CDR3 protein is CASRGDGWISGANVLTF. The CDR3 DNA reads as TGTGCCAGCAGGGGGGACGGGTGGATCTCTGGGGCCAACGTCCTGACTTTC.

The chain uses TRBV6-6 and TRBJ2-1, with no clear D. Trimming removed 4 bases at V and 5 bases at J, with 9 bases between. The CDR3 contains 13 residues. The V gene's germline CDR1 is MNHNY and CDR2 SVGAGI (reference sequence). The CDR3 DNA reads as TGTGCCAGCAGTTTTTGGGCGAACAATGAGCAGTTCTTC. Amino acids: CASSFWANNEQFF.

This rearrangement joins TRBV6-1 to TRBJ2-2; D is ambiguous. This CDR3 has 15 amino acids. The V gene lost 7 bases and the J gene lost 0 bases, with 12 bases spanning the gap. Per germline, CDR1 MNHNS and CDR2 SASEGT. CDR3 region: CASTHGRTNTGELFF. DNA of the CDR3: TGTGCCAGCACCCACGGGCGGACGAACACCGGGGAGCTGTTTTTT.

V is TRBV25-1 and J is TRBJ1-5; TRBD1 is a possible D gene (5 bases). Germline loops: CDR1 MGHDK, CDR2 SYGVNS. Trimming shortened V by 8 bases and J by 0 bases, and 11 bases separated the two germline ends. This CDR3 region has 14 residues. The CDR3 DNA is TGTGCCAGCCACAGGATATATAGCAATCAGCCCCAGCATTTT. It is translated as CASHRIYSNQPQHF.

This chain uses TRBV11-2 with TRBJ1-5; tentative D call: TRBD1 (6 bases). This CDR3 spans 15 amino acids. Per the germline V gene, CDR1 is SGHAT and CDR2 is FQNNGV. V lost 5 bases and J 0 bases, leaving 11 bases between the germline ends. The CDR3 sequence: CASSHGTLSNQPQHF. CDR3 nucleotide sequence: TGTGCCAGCAGCCACGGGACACTTAGCAATCAGCCCCAGCATTTT.

The J gene is TRBJ2-5, the V gene TRBV5-4; D is perhaps TRBD2 (5 bases). Trimming removed 0 bases at V and 1 base at J, with 7 bases between. The CDR3 is 14 amino acids. Germline V gives CDR1 SGHNT, CDR2 YYREEE (reference sequence). The CDR3 spells CASSLGLPQETQYF. CDR3 nucleotide sequence: TGTGCCAGCAGCTTGGGACTACCCCAAGAGACCCAGTACTTC.

The chain uses TRBV7-9 and TRBJ1-2, with TRBD1 matching 7 bases. V was pared by 3 bases and J by 5 bases, with 15 bases of the junction left unmatched. The CDR3 totals 17 residues. Germline V CDR1 and CDR2: SEHNR, FQNEAQ (reference sequence). The CDR3: CASSLDRDSFILYGYTF. For the CDR3, the DNA is TGTGCCAGCAGCTTGGACCGGGACAGTTTTATTTTATATGGCTACACCTTC.

The chain's CDR3 is CASSNWFTSTF. The CDR3 nucleotides are TGTGCCAGCAGCAACTGGTTTACCAGCACCTTC. The rearrangement uses TRBV6-1 and TRBJ1-2; D remains unclear. There are 11 residues in the CDR3. The germline gives CDR1 MNHNS, CDR2 SASEGT. Trimming cost V 6 bases and J 13 bases, with 15 bases left between them.

V gene TRBV9 combines with J gene TRBJ2-7; D may be TRBD1 or TRBD2 (6 bases each). CDR1 is SGDLS and CDR2 is YYNGEE in the germline V gene. The CDR3 totals 12 residues. Trimming left V 3 bases short and J 9 bases short, with 13 bases between. CDR3 nucleotides: TGTGCCAGCAGCGACAGGGTGGGGGGGCAGTACTTC. Its protein product is CASSDRVGGQYF.

The rearrangement joins TRBV7-8 to TRBJ2-5, with 7 bases identical to TRBD1. The CDR3 extends over 15 amino acids. Germline V CDR1 and CDR2: SGHVS, FQNEAQ. The V gene end was trimmed by 4 bases and the J gene end by 5 bases; junction bases not matched to a gene: 10. CDR3: CASSSRIDRAETQYF. CDR3 in DNA: TGTGCCAGCAGCTCACGGATCGACAGGGCGGAGACCCAGTACTTC.

The sample holds a few counts of this clone. Here the CDR3 reads CASSLGGGVVNEKLFF. CDR3 DNA: TGTGCCAGCAGTTTAGGTGGGGGGGTTGTTAATGAAAAACTGTTTTTT. The chain carries TRBV28 and TRBJ1-4, with D possibly matching TRBD1 (5 bases). This CDR3 comprises 16 residues. The germline V gene encodes CDR1 MDHEN and CDR2 SYDVKM. V gave up 2 bases and J gave up 4 bases, with 14 bases separating them.

This clone was counted a single time. CDR3 in amino acids: CASSSPANTEAFF. DNA for the CDR3: TGTGCCAGCAGTTCCCCGGCGAACACTGAAGCTTTCTTT. The chain has TRBV6-5 and TRBJ1-1; D remains ambiguous. This CDR3 is built from 13 residues. Germline-derived CDR1 and CDR2 are MNHEY and SVGAGI. With 4 bases removed from V and 1 base from J, the gap between germline ends came to 7 bases.

This chain joins TRBV7-2 and TRBJ1-6; D ambiguous. CDR3 size: 15 residues. From germline, CDR1 is SGHTA and CDR2 FQGNSA. Trimming cost V 5 bases and J 6 bases, with 14 bases left between them. The CDR3 DNA reads TGTGCCAGCAGCCCGAGGCAGATAAGTAATTCACCCCTCCACTTT. Residues: CASSPRQISNSPLHF.